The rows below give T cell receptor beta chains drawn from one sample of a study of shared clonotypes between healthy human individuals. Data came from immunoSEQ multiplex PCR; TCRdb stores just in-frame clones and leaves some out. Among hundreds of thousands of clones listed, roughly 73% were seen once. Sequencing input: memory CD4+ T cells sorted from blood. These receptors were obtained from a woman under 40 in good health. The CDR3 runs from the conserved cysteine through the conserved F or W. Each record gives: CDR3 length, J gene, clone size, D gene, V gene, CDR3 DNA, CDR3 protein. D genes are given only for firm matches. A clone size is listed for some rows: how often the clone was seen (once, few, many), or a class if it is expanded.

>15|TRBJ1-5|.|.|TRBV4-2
TGTGCCAGCAGCCAAGCCGGGACCCAAGGGCAGCCCCAGCATTTT
CASSQAGTQGQPQHF
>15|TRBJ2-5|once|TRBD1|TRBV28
TGTGCCAGCAGTATCCCCCGACAGGGGCAAGAGACCCAGTACTTC
CASSIPRQGQETQYF
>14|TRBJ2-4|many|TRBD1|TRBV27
TGTGCCAGCAGGGATGCGGGACAGGGAAACATTCAGTACTTC
CASRDAGQGNIQYF
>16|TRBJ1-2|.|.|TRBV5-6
TGTGCCAGCAGCTTGCTATCCCGTGCGGGCAAGTATGGCTACACCTTC
CASSLLSRAGKYGYTF
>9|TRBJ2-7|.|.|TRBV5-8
TGTGCCAGCAGCCCTTCCCAGTACTTC
CASSPSQYF
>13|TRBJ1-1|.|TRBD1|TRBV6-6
TGTGCCAGCAGCCGACAGGGAGGAACTGAAGCTTTCTTT
CASSRQGGTEAFF
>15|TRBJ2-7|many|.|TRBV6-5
TGTGCCAGCAGGGCGACCGGGACCCAAACCTACGAGCAGTACTTC
CASRATGTQTYEQYF
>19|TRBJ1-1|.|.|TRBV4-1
TGCGCCAGCAGCCAAAGCGGGTTGGGACAACGAGAAAGGAACACTGAAGCTTTCTTT
CASSQSGLGQRERNTEAFF
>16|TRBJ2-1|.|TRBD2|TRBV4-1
TGCGCCAGCAGCCAAGGGGCGGGAGCGCTCTACAATGAGCAGTTCTTC
CASSQGAGALYNEQFF
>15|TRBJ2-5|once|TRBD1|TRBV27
TGTGCCAGCAGTCTATGGACAGGGTTTTCGGAGACCCAGTACTTC
CASSLWTGFSETQYF
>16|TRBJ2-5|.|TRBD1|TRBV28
TGTGCCAGCAGTTCTCCCTCCGGACAGGGGGAAGAGACCCAGTACTTC
CASSSPSGQGEETQYF
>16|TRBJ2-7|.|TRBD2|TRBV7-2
TGTGCCAGCAGCTTAGATGTAGCGGGGTTCTCCTACGAGCAGTACTTC
CASSLDVAGFSYEQYF
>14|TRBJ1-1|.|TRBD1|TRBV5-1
TGCGCCAGCAGCGGGCGAGACAGGGGGACTGAAGCTTTCTTT
CASSGRDRGTEAFF
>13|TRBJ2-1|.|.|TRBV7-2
TGTGCCAGCAGCTTATCGAACCGCAATGAGCAGTTCTTC
CASSLSNRNEQFF
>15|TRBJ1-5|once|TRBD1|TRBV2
TGTGCCAGCAGTCTCACAGGGGGCTCGGGTCAGCCCCAGCATTTT
CASSLTGGSGQPQHF
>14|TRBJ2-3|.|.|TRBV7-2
TGTGCCAGCAGCTTAGACACGGGCCCCGATACGCAGTATTTT
CASSLDTGPDTQYF
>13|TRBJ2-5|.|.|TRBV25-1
TGTGCCAGCATGGAGGCTAGTACAGAGACCCAGTACTTC
CASMEASTETQYF
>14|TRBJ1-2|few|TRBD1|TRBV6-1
TGTGCCAGCAGGGGGGACAGGGTGGTCGATGGCTACACCTTC
CASRGDRVVDGYTF
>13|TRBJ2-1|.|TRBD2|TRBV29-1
TGCAGCGCCGAGAGAGCTAGCGGGAGAGAGCAGTTCTTC
CSAERASGREQFF
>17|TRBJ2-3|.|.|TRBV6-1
TGTGCCAGCAGTGAGGTGGGGAGGACCCCTAGCACAGATACGCAGTATTTT
CASSEVGRTPSTDTQYF
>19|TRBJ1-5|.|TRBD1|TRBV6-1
TGTGCCAGCAGTGAACTGTTCGGGCCGGGACAGGGTACCAATCAGCCCCAGCATTTT
CASSELFGPGQGTNQPQHF
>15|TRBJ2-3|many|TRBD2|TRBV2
TGTGCCAGCCAAACCTTAGCGGGAGGGCCCAATACGCAGTATTTT
CASQTLAGGPNTQYF
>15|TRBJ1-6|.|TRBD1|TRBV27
TGTGCCAGCAGTCGACCGGGACAGACGAATTCACCCCTCCACTTT
CASSRPGQTNSPLHF
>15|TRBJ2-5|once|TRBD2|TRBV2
TGTGCCAGCAGTCTCCTAACTAGCGGGGAAGAGACCCAGTACTTC
CASSLLTSGEETQYF
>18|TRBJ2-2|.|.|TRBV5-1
TGCGCCAGCAGCGGAGGGGTGATGGTCCCGGGGGACACCGGGGAGCTGTTTTTT
CASSGGVMVPGDTGELFF
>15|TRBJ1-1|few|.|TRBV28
TGTGCCAGCAGTTTAGGTTCGGCTGGGTGGGCTGAAGCTTTCTTT
CASSLGSAGWAEAFF
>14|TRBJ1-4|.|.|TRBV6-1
TGTGCCAGCAGTGATTTAGGGGGGAATGAAAAACTGTTTTTT
CASSDLGGNEKLFF
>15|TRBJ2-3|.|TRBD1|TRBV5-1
TGCGCCAGCGGCCGACAGGGGCCTGGCACAGATACGCAGTATTTT
CASGRQGPGTDTQYF
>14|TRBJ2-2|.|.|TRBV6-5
TGTGCCAGCAGTTACAGGGGAAACACCGGGGAGCTGTTTTTT
CASSYRGNTGELFF
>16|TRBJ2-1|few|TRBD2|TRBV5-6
TGTGCCAGCAGCTTGGGCCTAGCGGGGGACCACAATGAGCAGTTCTTC
CASSLGLAGDHNEQFF
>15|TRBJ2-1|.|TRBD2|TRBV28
TGTGCCAGCAGTTTGGGCGGGAGCACCTACAATGAGCAGTTCTTC
CASSLGGSTYNEQFF
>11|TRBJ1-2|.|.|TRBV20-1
TGCGGGGCATCCGTTAACTATGGCTACACCTTC
CGASVNYGYTF
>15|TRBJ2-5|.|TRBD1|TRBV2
TGTGCCAGCAGTGACGAACAGGGGGCGTTCGGGACCCAGTACTTC
CASSDEQGAFGTQYF
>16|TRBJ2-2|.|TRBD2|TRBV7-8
TGTGCCAGCAGCGAATGGACTAGCGGGAACACCGGGGAGCTGTTTTTT
CASSEWTSGNTGELFF
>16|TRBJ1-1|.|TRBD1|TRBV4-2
TGTGCCAGCAGCCAAGACGGGACAGGGGTCCGGACTGAAGCTTTCTTT
CASSQDGTGVRTEAFF
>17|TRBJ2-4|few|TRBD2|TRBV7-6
TGTGCCAGCAGCAGATCCGCTAGCGGGAGTTTTCTGGACATTCAGTACTTC
CASSRSASGSFLDIQYF
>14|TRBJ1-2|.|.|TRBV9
TGTGCCAGCAGCGTAATGAGTTCTAACTATGGCTACACCTTC
CASSVMSSNYGYTF
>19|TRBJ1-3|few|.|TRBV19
TGTGCCAGTAGTCCCCCGGGACGCCTCCGGGTAAGCTCTGGAAACACCATATATTTT
CASSPPGRLRVSSGNTIYF
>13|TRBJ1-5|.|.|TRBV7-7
TGTGCCAGCAGCGCCGACAGAAACCAGCCCCAGCATTTT
CASSADRNQPQHF
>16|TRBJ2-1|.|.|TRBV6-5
TGTGCCAGCAGTTCCTGGACACGTAAATCCTACAATGAGCAGTTCTTC
CASSSWTRKSYNEQFF
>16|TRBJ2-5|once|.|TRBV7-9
TGTGCCAGCAGCACCGGGGACGGACTTTTCCAAGAGACCCAGTACTTC
CASSTGDGLFQETQYF
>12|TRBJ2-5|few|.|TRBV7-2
TGTGCCAGCAGCCCGTACCAAGAGACCCAGTACTTC
CASSPYQETQYF
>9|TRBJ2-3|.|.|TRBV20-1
TGCAGTGCCTTAGATACGCAGTATTTT
CSALDTQYF
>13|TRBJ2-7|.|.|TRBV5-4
TGTGCCAGCAGCTTTTTGGTGACGGGGGAGCAGTACTTC
CASSFLVTGEQYF
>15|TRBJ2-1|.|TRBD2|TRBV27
TGTGCCAGCAGTTTAATGGCGGGAGTAGTCAATGAGCAGTTCTTC
CASSLMAGVVNEQFF
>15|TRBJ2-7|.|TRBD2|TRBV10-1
TGCGCCAGCAGTGTGGAGCCTAGCGGGAGAACCGAGCAGTACTTC
CASSVEPSGRTEQYF
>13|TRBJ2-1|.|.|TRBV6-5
TGTGCCAGCAGTTACCGAGGTTCGAATGAGCAGTTCTTC
CASSYRGSNEQFF
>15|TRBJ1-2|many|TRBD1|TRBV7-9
TGTGCCAGCAGCCCGCCGGGACAGGGAGGCTATGGCTACACCTTC
CASSPPGQGGYGYTF
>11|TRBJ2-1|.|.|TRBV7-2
TGTGCCAGCATTTCGGGAGTCGCGCAGTTCTTC
CASISGVAQFF
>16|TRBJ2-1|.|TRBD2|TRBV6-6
TGTGCCAGCAGTTCCGATAGCGGGAGAGCCTACAATGAGCAGTTCTTC
CASSSDSGRAYNEQFF
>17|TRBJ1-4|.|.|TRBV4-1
TGCGCCAGCAGCCAAGATCGGGGGGCTGGGCAAGATGAAAAACTGTTTTTT
CASSQDRGAGQDEKLFF
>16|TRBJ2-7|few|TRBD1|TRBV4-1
TGCGCCAGCAGCCCTTCTCCGCAGACAGGGTACTACGAGCAGTACTTC
CASSPSPQTGYYEQYF
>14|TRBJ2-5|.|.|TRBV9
TGTGCCAGCAGTAAGCAGGGGTACCAAGAGACCCAGTACTTC
CASSKQGYQETQYF
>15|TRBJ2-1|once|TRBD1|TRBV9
TGTGCCAGCAGCCCCCAGGGGACAGTCGGCCATGAGCAGTTCTTC
CASSPQGTVGHEQFF
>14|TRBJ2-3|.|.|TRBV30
TGTGCCTCCTCTTCTGAGCGGACCACAGATACGCAGTATTTT
CASSSERTTDTQYF
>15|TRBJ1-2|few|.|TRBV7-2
TGTGCCAGCAGCCCAGATGCCGGGATAAGCTATGGCTACACCTTC
CASSPDAGISYGYTF
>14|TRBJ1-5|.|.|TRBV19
TGTGCCAGTAGTATACAAGGGGGTCTCCAGCCCCAGCATTTT
CASSIQGGLQPQHF
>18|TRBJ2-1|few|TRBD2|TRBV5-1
TGCGCCAGCAGCTTGGACGGGACTAGCGGGAGTAGGCGGGATGAGCAGTTCTTC
CASSLDGTSGSRRDEQFF
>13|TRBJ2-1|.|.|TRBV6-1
TGTGCCAGCAGTGAATTAGGATACAATGAGCAGTTCTTC
CASSELGYNEQFF
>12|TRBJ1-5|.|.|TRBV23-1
TGCGCCAGCAGTCAAAGGGATCAGCCCCAGCATTTT
CASSQRDQPQHF